What follows are 27 T cell receptor beta chains derived from one specimen sequenced in a study of CD8+CD57+ T cells in acquired aplastic anemia. The use of genomic DNA as template underpinned the TCR beta VDJ and CDR3 profiling. TCRdb ran MiXCR on the reads and lists one entry per CDR3 protein. The sample contains about 180,000 distinct CDR3 sequences, around half of which appear only once. The specimen sequenced was sorted CD4+, CD8+, or CD8+CD57+ T cells (not recorded which) from PBMCs. The receptors originated from a human donor in good health.

This clonotype occurred many times. CDR3 in amino acids: CASSLAASGSKNIQYF. The CDR3 nucleotides read TGTGCCAGCAGCTTAGCGGCTAGCGGGAGTAAAAACATTCAGTACTTC. The rearrangement uses TRBV7-2 and TRBJ2-4; 10 bases align to TRBD2. CDR1 and CDR2 (germline): SGHTA, FQGNSA. The CDR3 is made up of 16 amino acids. After removal of 0 bases from V and 4 bases from J, the junction contained 3 bases not matched to a gene.

This rearrangement joins TRBV25-1 to TRBJ2-3, with 12 bases identical to TRBD1. The CDR3 has 17 residues. Germline V gives CDR1 MGHDK, CDR2 SYGVNS. J was trimmed by 3 bases and V by 3 bases; bases with no gene match: 7. The CDR3 region has the DNA TGTGCCAGCAGTGATCCGGGACAGGGGGCGATTACAGATACGCAGTATTTT. It is translated as CASSDPGQGAITDTQYF.

This clonotype was seen at least ten times. The chain carries TRBV29-1 and TRBJ2-7, with D unclear. The CDR3 is made up of 12 amino acids. Germline CDR1 SQVTM, CDR2 ANQGSEA. The V end lost 6 bases, the J end lost 2 bases, and 11 bases lay between the germline ends. The CDR3: CSVSDGPYEQYF. CDR3 coding DNA: TGCAGCGTGTCGGACGGACCCTACGAGCAGTACTTC.

This clonotype has at least ten counts. The gene calls are TRBV20-1 and TRBJ1-2; D may be TRBD1 (6 bases). This CDR3 is built from 14 residues. Germline CDR1 reads DFQATT; CDR2 reads SNEGSKA (reference sequence). The V end was cut by 4 bases, the J end by 7 bases, with 19 bases between. The CDR3 DNA sequence: TGCAGTGCTATTCCACAGGGAGTTACCGGTGGCTACACCTTC. Its translation is CSAIPQGVTGGYTF.

CDR3 residues: CSASSAGLNEQYF. CDR3 bases: TGCAGTGCTAGTTCAGCGGGGCTTAACGAGCAGTACTTC. The rearrangement links TRBV20-1 to TRBJ2-7; 7 nucleotides align to TRBD2. Germline loops: CDR1 DFQATT, CDR2 SNEGSKA (reference sequence). CDR3 length: 13 amino acids. The V gene end was trimmed by 3 bases and the J gene end by 5 bases; junction bases not matched to a gene: 7.

The rearrangement joins TRBV30 to TRBJ1-4; D uncertain. This CDR3 has 16 amino acids. Germline V gene sequence: CDR1 GTSNPN, CDR2 SVGIG (reference sequence). The V and J ends lost 0 bases and 8 bases respectively, with 19 bases between them. This chain's CDR3 is CAWSVTRVPGEEKLFF. In DNA, the CDR3 is TGTGCCTGGAGTGTAACTAGGGTACCAGGCGAGGAAAAACTGTTTTTT.

This clonotype was counted at least ten times. This chain connects TRBV5-1 to TRBJ1-1; a weak D match, TRBD1 (6 bases). Trimming shortened V by 3 bases and J by 1 base, and 10 bases separated the two germline ends. The CDR3 loop spans 14 amino acids. From germline, CDR1 is SGHRS and CDR2 YFSETQ. In DNA, the CDR3 is TGCGCCAGCAGCTCCAGGGGTAGGAACACTGAAGCTTTCTTT. Amino acid sequence: CASSSRGRNTEAFF.

The rearrangement links TRBV2 to TRBJ1-1, with unresolved D. CDR3 length: 11 amino acids. V shed 7 bases and J shed 7 bases, with 10 bases lying between them. The germline V gene has CDR1 SNHLY and CDR2 FYNNEI. The CDR3 region is CASTQTGEAFF. The DNA for the CDR3 is TGTGCCAGCACTCAAACGGGTGAAGCTTTCTTT.

The chain joins TRBV6-5 to TRBJ1-6; 7 bases line up with TRBD1. This CDR3 comprises 17 residues. CDR1 is MNHEY and CDR2 is SVGAGI in the germline V gene. V was clipped by 2 bases and J by 3 bases; unmatched bases: 7. The CDR3 loop is CASSYNGQGGYNSPLHF. The CDR3 nucleotides are TGTGCCAGCAGTTACAACGGGCAGGGGGGCTATAATTCACCCCTCCACTTT.

This clonotype occurred many times. The rearrangement joins TRBV27 to TRBJ2-7, with 10 nucleotides matching TRBD1. This CDR3 is built from 14 residues. The germline V gene encodes CDR1 MNHEY and CDR2 SMNVEV (reference sequence). V shed 5 bases and J 4 bases; nucleotides not matched to a gene: 5. Written as DNA, the CDR3 is TGTGCCAGCAGTGGCCGGGACAGGGGATACGAGCAGTACTTC. It encodes CASSGRDRGYEQYF.

A word on this clonotype: A much larger clone differs from this one at a single base, so this may be a read error. The rearrangement joins TRBV12-3 or TRBV12-4 to TRBJ2-2; D may be TRBD1 (5 bases). V lost 4 bases, J lost 4 bases, and 13 bases lay in between. This CDR3 region has 15 residues. The CDR3 nucleotides are TGTGCCAGCAGTTATGGGGAAGGGGCCACCGGGGAGCTGTTTTTT. Protein sequence: CASSYGEGATGELFF.

The genes are TRBV11-2 and TRBJ2-1; D is undetermined. V gave up 5 bases and J gave up 0 bases, with 11 bases separating them. Germline CDR1 reads SGHAT; CDR2 reads FQNNGV. The CDR3 consists of 15 residues. CDR3 DNA: TGTGCCAGCAGCCCCGACCAGAGCTCCTACAATGAGCAGTTCTTC. As protein: CASSPDQSSYNEQFF.

Only a few counts were recorded for this clonotype. The chain carries TRBV4-2 and TRBJ1-2; D is ambiguous. CDR3 length equals 11 residues. Germline CDR1 and CDR2: LGHNA and YNFKEQ. V was trimmed by 5 bases and J by 8 bases, leaving 9 bases between them. CDR3 residues: CASSLDGGYTF. CDR3 sequence (DNA): TGTGCCAGCAGCTTGGATGGGGGCTACACCTTC.

The chain employs TRBV2 and TRBJ1-5; unclear D gene. The V end lost 8 bases, the J end lost 6 bases, and 17 bases lay between the germline ends. Germline CDR1 reads SNHLY; CDR2 reads FYNNEI. The CDR3 runs 14 residues. The CDR3 loop is CASRRVREAQPQHF. CDR3 DNA: TGTGCCAGCCGGAGGGTGCGGGAGGCTCAGCCCCAGCATTTT.

A few counts support this clonotype. The gene calls are TRBV24-1 and TRBJ2-1; D may be TRBD2 (6 bases). Trimming removed 4 bases at V and 12 bases at J, with 12 bases between. The length of the CDR3 is 12 residues. CDR1 and CDR2 (germline): KGHDR, SFDVKD. The CDR3 DNA sequence: TGTGCCACCAGTGACCCCTGGGGGGTGCAGTTCTTC. It is translated as CATSDPWGVQFF.

This clonotype was observed at least ten times. V usage is TRBV20-1 and J usage is TRBJ2-7, with a tentative D call TRBD2 (5 bases). Germline CDR1 and CDR2: DFQATT and SNEGSKA (reference sequence). This CDR3 spans 13 amino acids. The V end lost 2 bases, the J end lost 4 bases, and 12 bases lay between the germline ends. In nucleotides, the CDR3 is TGCAGTGCTAGAAGGACTTCTGAATACGAGCAGTACTTC. This encodes CSARRTSEYEQYF.

The gene calls are TRBV27 and TRBJ2-1, with 13 bases that match TRBD2. V shed 1 base and J 5 bases; nucleotides not matched to a gene: 11. This CDR3 spans 19 amino acids. Germline V gene lookup returns CDR1 MNHEY and CDR2 SMNVEV (reference sequence). The CDR3 DNA reads as TGTGCCAGCAGTTTATTTCGGACTAGCGGGAGAAATTTCGACAATGAGCAGTTCTTC. Translated: CASSLFRTSGRNFDNEQFF.

This clonotype was found once. CDR3 residues: CASSPSSGRTDTQYF. The CDR3 DNA reads TGTGCCAGCAGCCCTTCTAGCGGTCGCACAGATACGCAGTATTTT. The chain links TRBV9 to TRBJ2-3, with 7 bases that match TRBD2. This CDR3 contains 15 residues. The trim removed 4 bases at V and 1 base at J, leaving 6 bases unmatched. Germline assignment: CDR1 SGDLS and CDR2 YYNGEE.

This clonotype was detected ten times or more. In DNA form, the CDR3 reads TGTGCCAGCAGCCCGAGGACTAGCGGAACCTACGAGCAGTACTTC. Protein product: CASSPRTSGTYEQYF. V usage is TRBV7-8 and J usage is TRBJ2-7, with TRBD2 identical over 10 bases. J lost 2 bases, V lost 5 bases, and 6 bases had no gene match. This CDR3 is 15 amino acids long. CDR1 is SGHVS and CDR2 is FQNEAQ in the germline V gene.

The CDR3 spells CASSLEGQSNQPQHF. CDR3 nucleotide sequence: TGTGCCAGCAGCTTGGAGGGACAGAGTAATCAGCCCCAGCATTTT. The chain uses TRBV7-8 and TRBJ1-5, with 7 bases identical to TRBD1. Germline-derived CDR1 and CDR2 are SGHVS and FQNEAQ. CDR3 length: 15 residues. With V trimmed by 3 bases and J by 4 bases, 6 bases remained unmatched. Complete variable domain (other parts from reference TRBV7-8 and TRBJ1-5): GAGVSQSPRYKVAKRGQDVALRCDPISGHVSLFWYQQALGQGPEFLTYFQNEAQLDKSGLPSDRFFAERPEGSVSTLKIQRTQQEDSAVYLCASSLEGQSNQPQHFGDGTRLSIL.

Concerning this clonotype itself: A read error may be the cause here, since a much bigger clone is one base away. The gene calls are TRBV6-5 and TRBJ2-7; the D gene is possibly TRBD1 (6 bases). The CDR3 length is 12 residues. CDR1 is MNHEY, CDR2 SVGAGI, per germline. CDR3 in amino acids: CASNYREYEQYF. CDR3 sequence (DNA): TGTGCCAGCAATTACAGGGAGTACGAGCAGTACTTC.

This clonotype appeared many times. The chain couples TRBV5-6 to TRBJ1-5, with D perhaps TRBD1 (6 bases). CDR3 size: 13 residues. With 3 bases removed from V and 9 bases from J, the gap between germline ends came to 13 bases. The germline CDR1 and CDR2 sequences are SGHDT and YYEEEE. The CDR3 DNA reads TGTGCCAGCAGCTCAAACAGGGATGGGCCCCAGCATTTT. This codes for CASSSNRDGPQHF.

This rearrangement joins TRBV10-3 to TRBJ2-3; no firm D call. There are 15 residues in the CDR3. Germline V lookup: CDR1 ENHRY, CDR2 SYGVKD. V was trimmed by 1 base and J by 0 bases, leaving 8 bases between them. CDR3: CAISEYLASTDTQYF. The CDR3, as DNA: TGTGCCATCAGTGAGTACTTGGCTAGCACAGATACGCAGTATTTT.

Remarks on this clonotype: This may be a read error, as it is one base from a much larger clone. The genes are TRBV12-3 or TRBV12-4 and TRBJ2-3, with TRBD2 matching over 9 bases. Unmatched junction bases numbered 7, after V lost 7 bases and J lost 2 bases. This CDR3 spans 15 amino acids. In nucleotides, the CDR3 is TGTGCCAGCAAGCGGGAGGAGGCTATCACAGATACGCAGTATTTT. It encodes CASKREEAITDTQYF.

This clonotype was seen once. The V call is TRBV7-9, the J call TRBJ2-7, with 8 positions matching TRBD1. Germline CDR1 is SEHNR and CDR2 is FQNEAQ (reference sequence). V lost 4 bases and J lost 6; bases outside the gene matches: 5. This CDR3 comprises 13 residues. The CDR3 coding sequence is TGTGCCAGCAGCTCGGGACAGGCCGCCGAGCAGTACTTC. Its protein product is CASSSGQAAEQYF.

Comments on this clonotype: A read error may account for a junction end that differs from germline. V gene TRBV28 combines with J gene TRBJ1-2; TRBD1 agrees at 7 bases. The germline V gene has CDR1 MDHEN and CDR2 SYDVKM. CDR3 size: 13 residues. The CDR3 nucleotides are TGTGCCACCCGACAGGGCTTGGCCTATGGCTACATCTTC. Its protein product is CATRQGLAYGYIF.

The chain combines TRBV30 with TRBJ2-7, with D possibly TRBD1 on 5 matching bases. Per germline, CDR1 GTSNPN and CDR2 SVGIG (reference sequence). This CDR3 is built from 13 residues. V lost 5 bases and J 2 bases, leaving 13 bases between the germline ends. CDR3 nucleotides: TGTGCCTGGGAGATCCGACAGCCCTACGAGCAGTACTTC. Amino acids: CAWEIRQPYEQYF.